The next 8 T cell receptor beta chains were all read from a single sample in a study of blood T cell repertoires in COVID-19. The data were produced by immunoSEQ multiplex PCR, yet TCRdb's version contains in-frame clones alone and is incomplete. This sample has 40,000 to 55,000 clones; almost 85% occur once, and the top ten carry over 13%. The sequenced sample was peripheral blood. Receptors originate from a human donor in a cohort sampled during active COVID-19.

The rearrangement links TRBV5-4 to TRBJ2-3, with 9 positions matching TRBD2. V dropped 5 bases and J dropped 2; count of bases not matched to a gene: 9. The CDR3 runs to 16 residues. CDR1 and CDR2 (germline): SGHNT, YYREEE (reference sequence). The CDR3 nucleotides are TGTGCCAGCAGTCCGGGACTAGCCCTGTCCACAGATACGCAGTATTTT. Translation gives CASSPGLALSTDTQYF.

Only one count was recorded for this clone. The rearrangement joins TRBV5-6 to TRBJ1-5, with unresolved D. CDR3 length: 15 residues. V was shortened by 1 base and J by 0 bases, with 8 bases between the two germline ends. Germline loops: CDR1 SGHDT, CDR2 YYEEEE. Here the CDR3 DNA reads TGTGCCAGCAGCTTGCGGGAGTATAGCAATCAGCCCCAGCATTTT. This encodes CASSLREYSNQPQHF.

The chain has TRBV27 and TRBJ1-6, with D possibly being TRBD1 (5 bases). The CDR3 consists of 13 residues. Trimming took off 2 bases at V and 8 bases at J, with 7 bases between the two ends. CDR1 MNHEY and CDR2 SMNVEV come from the germline V gene (reference sequence). CDR3 in DNA: TGTGCCAGCAGTTTAGAAGGGGATTCACCCCTCCACTTT. This codes for CASSLEGDSPLHF.

This chain joins TRBV12-3 or TRBV12-4 and TRBJ1-3, with D unresolved. Trimming took 6 bases from V and 0 from J, leaving 6 bases between them. This CDR3 spans 13 amino acids. The CDR3 spells CASRPNSGNTIYF. DNA for the CDR3: TGTGCCAGCAGGCCTAACTCTGGAAACACCATATATTTT.

The V gene is TRBV7-2, the J gene TRBJ2-5; the match to TRBD2 covers 10 bases. The CDR3 has 15 residues. V was pared by 5 bases and J by 3 bases, with 6 bases of the junction left unmatched. Germline CDR1 SGHTA, CDR2 FQGNSA. The CDR3 sequence is CASSPRTSGKETQYF. CDR3 DNA sequence: TGTGCCAGCAGCCCCCGGACTAGCGGAAAAGAGACCCAGTACTTC.

The V and J genes are TRBV12-3 or TRBV12-4 and TRBJ1-1; 7 nucleotides agree with TRBD1. The CDR3 consists of 13 residues. With V trimmed by 3 bases and J by 4 bases, 2 bases remained unmatched. The CDR3 region has the DNA TGTGCCAGCAGTTTTTCAGGGGGCACTGAAGCTTTCTTT. It specifies CASSFSGGTEAFF.

The CDR3 DNA reads TGTGCCAGCAGTGAGACTCTCCTGGAGGCCCACGAGCAGTACTTC. Translated, it gives CASSETLLEAHEQYF. The chain carries TRBV6-1 and TRBJ2-7, with D perhaps TRBD2 (5 bases). V shed 3 bases and J shed 5 bases, with 17 bases lying between them. The CDR3 covers 15 residues. Germline CDR1 MNHNS, CDR2 SASEGT.

The V call is TRBV27, the J call TRBJ1-6; 8 bases match TRBD1. The germline gives CDR1 MNHEY, CDR2 SMNVEV (reference sequence). V lost 4 bases and J lost 7; bases outside the gene matches: 9. The CDR3 contains 16 residues. CDR3 loop: CASSSPPGGKNSPLHF. The CDR3 region has the DNA TGTGCCAGCAGTTCTCCCCCAGGGGGCAAGAATTCACCCCTCCACTTT.